These 16 T cell receptor beta chains share one sample of origin, sequenced in a study of T cell changes during pregnancy in multiple sclerosis. Sequencing was performed with immunoSEQ multiplex PCR; in TCRdb, only in-frame clones are kept and a portion is missing. The sample consists of more than 25,000 clones, roughly nine tenths of them appearing once. Sequenced here: CD8+ T cells from peripheral blood mononuclear cells, sampled in the second trimester of pregnancy. The receptors originated from a female donor in good health, enrolled as a control in a pregnancy study.

This chain connects TRBV6-6 to TRBJ2-5; 10 nucleotides line up with TRBD1. The CDR3 contains 15 residues. Germline lookup yields CDR1 MNHNY and CDR2 SVGAGI (reference sequence). The V segment lost 2 bases and the J segment 2 bases; nucleotides outside the gene matches: 2. This CDR3 is CASSYGTGEQETQYF. The DNA of the CDR3 is TGTGCCAGCAGTTACGGGACAGGGGAACAAGAGACCCAGTACTTC.

The CDR3 protein is CASSVGTALNIQYF. CDR3 DNA sequence: TGTGCCAGCAGCGTGGGGACAGCCCTAAACATTCAGTACTTC. This chain connects TRBV9 to TRBJ2-4; 7 nucleotides align to TRBD1. V shed 2 bases and J 6 bases; nucleotides not matched to a gene: 5. This CDR3 region has 14 residues. Germline CDR1 SGDLS, CDR2 YYNGEE.

The rearrangement uses TRBV5-1 and TRBJ2-7; TRBD1 matches 7 bases. The CDR3 has 13 amino acids. After removal of 4 bases from V and 3 bases from J, the junction contained 4 bases not matched to a gene. Germline values: CDR1 SGHRS, CDR2 YFSETQ. For the CDR3, the DNA is TGCGCCAGCAGCACGGCAGGGGGCTACGAGCAGTACTTC. It yields the protein CASSTAGGYEQYF.

V usage is TRBV13 and J usage is TRBJ2-7; no reliable D call. CDR1 and CDR2 (germline): PRHDT, FYEKMQ (reference sequence). The CDR3 extends over 13 amino acids. V was clipped by 0 bases and J by 1 base, with 4 bases between them. Here the CDR3 DNA reads TGTGCCAGCAGCTTAGGACAGTCCTACGAGCAGTACTTC. Its protein product is CASSLGQSYEQYF.

The CDR3, as DNA: TGCAGCGTTGAAAGGACAGCCGGGGATGAGCAGTTCTTC. It encodes CSVERTAGDEQFF. The chain carries TRBV29-1 and TRBJ2-1, with a tentative D call TRBD1 (6 bases). Germline V gives CDR1 SQVTM, CDR2 ANQGSEA. The CDR3 extends over 13 amino acids. Trimming stripped 2 bases from V and 8 bases from J, with 13 bases between.

The gene calls are TRBV5-4 and TRBJ2-7; TRBD2 agrees at 9 bases. The CDR3 is 16 amino acids. The V and J ends lost 0 bases and 2 bases, in that order; junction bases with no gene match: 6. Germline values: CDR1 SGHNT, CDR2 YYREEE (reference sequence). CDR3 protein: CASSLAGTSRAYEQYF. The CDR3 coding sequence is TGTGCCAGCAGCTTGGCGGGGACTAGCAGAGCCTACGAGCAGTACTTC.

The CDR3 region is CASSLGAGQGNGELFF. The DNA for the CDR3 is TGTGCCAGCAGCTTAGGTGCCGGACAGGGTAACGGGGAGCTGTTTTTT. The chain carries TRBV7-6 and TRBJ2-2, with 8 bases lining up with TRBD1. V was clipped by 1 base and J by 7 bases; unmatched bases: 8. The CDR3 is 16 amino acids. Germline values: CDR1 SGHVS, CDR2 FNYEAQ.

This chain joins TRBV7-2 and TRBJ2-1, with 9 bases aligning to TRBD2. The CDR3 runs 17 residues. Per germline, CDR1 SGHTA and CDR2 FQGNSA. V trimming: 1 base; J trimming: 4 bases; junction bases outside the gene matches: 8. The CDR3 DNA is TGTGCCAGCAGCTTAGTTTTCGCGGGGGGGCCGTACAATGAGCAGTTCTTC. Translation: CASSLVFAGGPYNEQFF.

The chain uses TRBV6-5 and TRBJ1-1, with 7 bases lining up with TRBD1. J lost 0 bases, V lost 0 bases, and 4 bases had no gene match. The CDR3 covers 16 residues. Germline V CDR1 and CDR2: MNHEY, SVGAGI. CDR3 protein: CASSYSRDSMNTEAFF. The CDR3 coding sequence is TGTGCCAGCAGTTACTCACGGGACAGCATGAACACTGAAGCTTTCTTT.

The chain couples TRBV2 to TRBJ2-1, with a weak D call TRBD1 (5 bases). Germline V gene lookup returns CDR1 SNHLY and CDR2 FYNNEI. V lost 4 bases to trimming and J lost 0 bases, with 19 bases between them. The CDR3 contains 18 residues. CDR3 sequence: CASSVFQGTRVSYNEQFF. CDR3 nucleotide sequence: TGTGCCAGCAGTGTGTTTCAGGGTACCAGGGTCTCCTACAATGAGCAGTTCTTC.

This clone was found a few times. Distinct nucleotide sequences in the sample also encode this CDR3. The chain has TRBV4-3 and TRBJ1-4; 7 nucleotides agree with TRBD1. The trim removed 0 bases at V and 1 base at J, leaving 5 bases unmatched. Looked up from germline, CDR1 is LGHNA and CDR2 is YSLEER. The CDR3 is made up of 17 amino acids. CDR3 in amino acids: CASSQDLRQGTNEKLFF. CDR3 DNA sequence: TGCGCCAGCAGCCAAGATCTACGACAGGGAACTAATGAAAAACTGTTTTTT.

The chain employs TRBV7-8 and TRBJ1-2; 7 bases fit TRBD1. The CDR3 covers 13 residues. The germline gives CDR1 SGHVS, CDR2 FQNEAQ. The J segment lost 3 bases and the V segment lost 5 bases, leaving 3 bases of the junction unmatched. DNA of the CDR3: TGTGCCAGCAGCCACGGGACAGACTATGGCTACACCTTC. Amino acid sequence: CASSHGTDYGYTF.

The rearrangement uses TRBV2 and TRBJ2-1; D may be TRBD2 (7 bases). V gave up 10 bases and J gave up 7 bases, with 20 bases separating them. The CDR3 runs 14 residues. Germline CDR1 SNHLY, CDR2 FYNNEI. CDR3 DNA sequence: TGTGCCACATCCGGGGGGCGTGGGTTGAATGAGCAGTTCTTC. Translating gives CATSGGRGLNEQFF. Variable domain in full (rest from reference TRBV2 and TRBJ2-1): EPEVTQTPSHQVTQMGQEVILRCVPISNHLYFYWYRQILGQKVEFLVSFYNNEISEKSEIFDDQFSVERPDGSNFTLKIRSTKLEDSAMYFCATSGGRGLNEQFFGPGTRLTVL.

This clone is a singleton in its sample. This chain links TRBV4-3 with TRBJ1-2, with 10 bases lining up with TRBD1. Germline V CDR1 and CDR2: LGHNA, YSLEER. Unmatched junction bases numbered 7, after V lost 5 bases and J lost 7 bases. The CDR3 is 14 residues long. The CDR3 region is CASSDPGQGLGYTF. In nucleotides, the CDR3 is TGCGCCAGCAGCGACCCGGGACAGGGGCTTGGCTACACCTTC.

This clone was seen only once. The chain recombines TRBV7-9 with TRBJ2-1; 10 bases are a match to TRBD2. The CDR3 spans 16 residues. J lost 7 bases, V lost 3 bases, and 9 bases had no gene match. Germline V gene data show CDR1 as SEHNR and CDR2 as FQNEAQ (reference sequence). This CDR3 reads CASSLPAGGQVNEQFF. The DNA of the CDR3 is TGTGCCAGCAGCTTGCCAGCGGGGGGGCAGGTTAATGAGCAGTTCTTC.

The CDR3 sequence: CASSYGAGELGEQYF. For the CDR3, the DNA is TGTGCCAGCAGTTACGGTGCAGGGGAATTGGGCGAGCAGTACTTC. The chain is built from TRBV6-5 and TRBJ2-7; weak D call: TRBD1 (6 bases). The germline V and J ends were trimmed by 2 bases and 6 bases, with 17 bases remaining between them. This CDR3 has 15 amino acids. Germline CDR1 MNHEY, CDR2 SVGAGI.